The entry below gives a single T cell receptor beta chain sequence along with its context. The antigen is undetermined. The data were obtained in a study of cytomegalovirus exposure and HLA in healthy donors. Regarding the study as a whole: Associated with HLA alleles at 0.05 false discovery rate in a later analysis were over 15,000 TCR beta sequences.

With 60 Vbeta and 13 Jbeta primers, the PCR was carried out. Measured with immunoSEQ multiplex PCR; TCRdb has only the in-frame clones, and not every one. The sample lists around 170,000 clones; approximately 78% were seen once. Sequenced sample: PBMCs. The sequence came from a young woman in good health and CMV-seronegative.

The CDR3 DNA follows: TGTGCCACCAGCAGAAGGCGAATAGCGGGAGGTGGTCCCACAGATACGCAGTATTTT. Its translation: CATSRRRIAGGGPTDTQYF. This chain connects TRBV15 to TRBJ2-3; TRBD2 agrees at 10 bases. V lost 2 bases, J lost 2 bases, and 13 bases stayed unmatched. This CDR3 is 19 amino acids long. From germline, CDR1 is LNHNV and CDR2 YYDKDF (reference sequence).